The rows below give T cell receptor beta chains drawn from one sample of a study of neurological immune-mediated disorders. MiXCR, run by TCRdb on the 5' RACE reads, gives a single entry per CDR3 protein. The sample shows about 95,000 distinct CDR3 sequences, roughly 4% of them seen only once. Material for sequencing was PBMCs. The receptors were gathered from a woman under 30 with multiple sclerosis. The CDR3 runs from the conserved cysteine through the conserved F or W. A D gene is named only where the DNA matches it firmly. Clone size, where shown, is once, few, many, or a class for clones that have expanded.

D gene,J gene,clone size,V gene,CDR3 protein,CDR3 DNA
NA,TRBJ1-5,many,TRBV5-5,CASSLAGGFGQPQHF,TGTGCCAGCAGCTTGGCCGGGGGTTTTGGGCAGCCCCAGCATTTT
TRBD2,TRBJ2-7,NA,TRBV11-2,CASNLRGLAVYNEQYF,TGTGCCAGCAACCTAAGGGGACTAGCAGTTTACAATGAGCAATACTTC
NA,TRBJ1-1,many,TRBV20-1,CSAELGNEAFF,TGCAGTGCTGAATTGGGGAATGAAGCTTTCTTT
TRBD2,TRBJ2-3,many,TRBV5-1,CASSLGTSSDTQYF,TGCGCCAGCAGCTTGGGGACTAGCTCAGATACGCAGTATTTT
TRBD1,TRBJ1-1,many,TRBV29-1,CSVRGQLNTEAFF,TGCAGCGTCCGGGGACAGCTGAACACTGAAGCTTTCTTT
NA,TRBJ1-1,many,TRBV11-2,CASSLEGAGNTEAFF,TGTGCCAGCAGCCTAGAAGGAGCAGGGAACACTGAAGCTTTCTTT
NA,TRBJ2-6,NA,TRBV4-3,CASSQEARAGANVLTF,TGCGCCAGCAGCCAAGAGGCACGGGCTGGGGCCAACGTCCTGACTTTC
NA,TRBJ2-3,many,TRBV5-1,CASSQPGPRRSTQYF,TGCGCCAGCAGCCAACCCGGGCCCCGGAGGAGTACGCAGTATTTT
NA,TRBJ2-3,NA,TRBV11-2,CDSSTSTDTQYF,TGTGACAGCAGCACAAGCACAGATACGCAGTATTTT
TRBD1,TRBJ1-1,many,TRBV7-9,CASSVAGQGMNTEAFF,TGTGCCAGCAGCGTAGCCGGACAGGGGATGAACACTGAAGCTTTCTTT
NA,TRBJ1-2,many,TRBV7-2,CASSPIYGYTF,TGTGCCAGCAGCCCCATATATGGCTACACCTTC
NA,TRBJ2-7,many,TRBV29-1,CSVVDYQSSYEQYF,TGCAGCGTTGTAGACTACCAGAGCTCCTACGAGCAGTACTTC
NA,TRBJ2-2,many,TRBV7-3,CASSFWGELFF,TGTGCCAGCAGCTTTTGGGGGGAGCTGTTTTTT
TRBD2,TRBJ2-5,many,TRBV5-1,CASSLASGSRETQYF,TGCGCCAGCAGCTTGGCCAGCGGGAGCCGGGAGACCCAGTACTTC
NA,TRBJ2-7,few,TRBV5-1,CASSLRDGHYEQYF,TGCGCCAGCAGCCTCCGGGACGGCCACTACGAGCAGTACTTC
NA,TRBJ2-5,NA,TRBV5-1,CASSLGGEGETQYF,TGCGCCAGCAGCTTGGGGGGCGAGGGAGAGACCCAGTACTTC
NA,TRBJ1-3,many,TRBV7-2,CASSPWTFHTGNTIYF,TGTGCCAGCAGCCCATGGACTTTCCATACTGGAAACACCATATATTTT
NA,TRBJ2-1,many,TRBV12-3/TRBV12-4,CASSKLGNEQFF,TGTGCCAGCAGCAAACTTGGCAATGAGCAGTTCTTC
TRBD2,TRBJ2-3,many,TRBV7-9,CASSLGTSGGTDTQYF,TGTGCCAGCAGCTTAGGGACTAGCGGAGGGACAGATACGCAGTATTTT
TRBD1,TRBJ1-4,many,TRBV12-3/TRBV12-4,CASSSSGTGGEKLFF,TGTGCCAGCAGCTCGTCCGGGACAGGGGGTGAAAAACTGTTTTTT
TRBD1,TRBJ1-2,many,TRBV12-3/TRBV12-4,CASSLDRGGYTF,TGTGCCAGCAGTCTCGACAGGGGTGGCTACACCTTC